This T cell receptor (beta chain) was sequenced for a study of T cell changes during pregnancy in multiple sclerosis. Per the germline V gene, CDR1 is LGHNA and CDR2 is YNFKEQ. Trimming left V 2 bases short and J 2 bases short, with 19 bases between. CDR3 length: 17 residues. The data were produced by immunoSEQ multiplex PCR, yet TCRdb's version contains in-frame clones alone and is incomplete. Among some 64,000 clones listed, about nine tenths were seen once. The J gene is TRBJ2-7, the V gene TRBV4-2, with D tentatively TRBD1 (7 bases). The specimen was peripheral blood, collected in the first trimester of pregnancy. This TCR came from a female donor in good health, enrolled as a control in a pregnancy study. CDR3 sequence: CASSQSFLRDRAYEQYF. The CDR3 region has the DNA TGTGCCAGCAGCCAATCCTTTTTGCGGGACAGAGCCTACGAGCAGTACTTC.